These 19 T cell receptor beta chains share one sample of origin, sequenced in a study of cytomegalovirus exposure and HLA in healthy donors (dated by TCRdb to the late 2010s). Library creation used the immunoSEQ multiplex PCR assay. A mixture of 60 forward primers for TCR Vbeta segments and 13 reverse primers for TCR Jbeta segments was used in the multiplex PCR. TCRdb obtained this table from immuneACCESS and retained in-frame rearrangements with V and J assigned. These tables miss some clones; where compared with another copy, unresolved V genes account for less than half of the shortfall, and the remainder is unexplained. Present in this sample are a few hundred thousand clones, approximately 83% of which were seen just once. Of the sample, just over 1.4% is held by the ten largest clones. The sample consisted of PBMCs. The receptors here all came from a girl aged 10 to 17 in good health and CMV-seronegative.

The rearrangement links TRBV10-2 to TRBJ2-7, with a weak D call TRBD2 (6 bases). Trimming took 3 bases from V and 2 from J, leaving 11 bases between them. Per the germline V gene, CDR1 is WSHSY and CDR2 is SAAADI. This CDR3 region has 14 residues. The CDR3 protein is CASSELAGPYEQYF. CDR3 nucleotide sequence: TGCGCCAGCAGTGAACTAGCCGGGCCCTACGAGCAGTACTTC.

V gene TRBV9 combines with J gene TRBJ2-3; 7 bases agree with TRBD2. The CDR3 extends over 15 amino acids. CDR1 and CDR2 from the germline V gene are SGDLS and YYNGEE. The V segment lost 4 bases and the J segment 2 bases; nucleotides outside the gene matches: 7. In nucleotides, the CDR3 is TGTGCCAGCAGCCGGGAGGCAACCTACACAGATACGCAGTATTTT. This encodes CASSREATYTDTQYF.

The chain combines TRBV30 with TRBJ1-3; D is unresolved. V was pared by 2 bases and J by 4 bases, with 9 bases between. The CDR3 has 13 residues. Germline CDR1 GTSNPN, CDR2 SVGIG (reference sequence). The CDR3 here is CAWSWAGGNTIYF. CDR3 in DNA: TGTGCCTGGAGTTGGGCAGGAGGAAACACCATATATTTT.

This clone was recorded once. The genes are TRBV6-6 and TRBJ1-1; D remains ambiguous. V lost 6 bases, J lost 0 bases, and 11 bases lay in between. CDR3 length equals 14 residues. Germline loops: CDR1 MNHNY, CDR2 SVGAGI (reference sequence). In DNA, the CDR3 is TGTGCCAGCAGCCTAGGAGAAGTGAACACTGAAGCTTTCTTT. Translation: CASSLGEVNTEAFF.

The J gene is TRBJ1-1, the V gene TRBV7-3; D is ambiguous. V was cut by 6 bases and J by 4 bases, with 18 bases left in between. The CDR3 is made up of 15 amino acids. The germline CDR1 and CDR2 sequences are SGHTA and FQGTGA. CDR3 sequence: CASRLAPAGFTEAFF. The CDR3 coding sequence is TGTGCCAGCAGACTCGCCCCGGCAGGCTTCACTGAAGCTTTCTTT.

This chain connects TRBV18 to TRBJ2-5; D possibly corresponds to TRBD1 (6 bases). The CDR3 consists of 16 residues. V was trimmed by 0 bases and J by 7 bases, leaving 18 bases between them. CDR1 is KGHSH and CDR2 is LQKENI in the germline V gene. CDR3 sequence: CASSPPAGALAGTQYF. The DNA of the CDR3 is TGTGCCAGCTCACCACCGGCAGGGGCCCTGGCAGGGACCCAGTACTTC.

This chain joins TRBV5-6 and TRBJ1-1; D is unclear. Germline CDR1 SGHDT, CDR2 YYEEEE. The CDR3 covers 13 residues. The V end was cut by 0 bases, the J end by 8 bases, with 11 bases between. For the CDR3, the DNA is TGTGCCAGCAGCTTGGCCGGCGGTCCGGAAGCTTTCTTT. Translating gives CASSLAGGPEAFF.

V is TRBV4-3 and J is TRBJ1-2; possible D gene TRBD1, 6 bases. The CDR3 has 16 residues. Per germline, CDR1 LGHNA and CDR2 YSLEER. The V end lost 0 bases, the J end lost 5 bases, and 16 bases lay between the germline ends. The CDR3 protein is CASSQERRGAVYGYTF. CDR3 in DNA: TGCGCCAGCAGCCAAGAGCGTCGGGGGGCGGTTTATGGCTACACCTTC.

This chain joins TRBV7-2 and TRBJ1-1; a possible D gene is TRBD1 (6 bases). The length of the CDR3 is 15 residues. The V end lost 1 base, the J end lost 3 bases, and 12 bases lay between the germline ends. From germline, CDR1 is SGHTA and CDR2 FQGNSA. DNA for the CDR3: TGTGCCAGCAGCTTAGAGTGGGGGCCTTACACTGAAGCTTTCTTT. The encoded protein is CASSLEWGPYTEAFF.

This clone has just one count. This chain joins TRBV29-1 and TRBJ2-7; D possibly corresponds to TRBD1 (6 bases). Germline loops: CDR1 SQVTM, CDR2 ANQGSEA. The CDR3 length is 13 residues. V was cut by 1 base and J by 2 bases, with 9 bases left in between. CDR3 region: CSVEGGTTYEQYF. As DNA, the CDR3 is TGCAGCGTTGAAGGGGGGACAACCTACGAGCAGTACTTC.

V is TRBV30 and J is TRBJ1-2; TRBD1 is a possible D gene (6 bases). CDR3 size: 12 residues. In germline, CDR1 is GTSNPN, CDR2 SVGIG (reference sequence). The ends were cut back, 2 bases at V and 8 bases at J, with 12 bases in the middle. The CDR3 DNA reads TGTGCCTGGAGTACAGGGAGTGGAGGCTACACCTTC. This encodes CAWSTGSGGYTF. Based on the CDR3 plus reference TRBV30 and TRBJ1-2, the full variable domain is SQTIHQWPATLVQPVGSPLSLECTVEGTSNPNLYWYRQAAGRGLQLLFYSVGIGQISSEVPQNLSASRPQDRQFILSSKKLLLSDSGFYLCAWSTGSGGYTFGSGTRLTVV.

In this sample, this clone turned up once. The rearrangement joins TRBV10-2 to TRBJ2-7; the D is unclear. The CDR3 consists of 12 residues. Germline values: CDR1 WSHSY, CDR2 SAAADI. Trimming shortened V by 6 bases and J by 2 bases, and 8 bases separated the two germline ends. CDR3 residues: CASSPGAYEQYF. CDR3 coding DNA: TGCGCCAGCAGCCCAGGCGCCTACGAGCAGTACTTC.

The chain employs TRBV7-8 and TRBJ2-5, with D maybe TRBD1 (5 bases). Germline V gives CDR1 SGHVS, CDR2 FQNEAQ. The CDR3 runs 17 residues. The ends were cut back, 0 bases at V and 1 base at J, with 15 bases in the middle. The CDR3 protein is CASSLALSSRVQETQYF. The CDR3 DNA sequence: TGTGCCAGCAGCTTAGCGCTCTCATCCAGGGTCCAAGAGACCCAGTACTTC.

The chain joins TRBV19 to TRBJ2-5, with 12 bases matching TRBD2. CDR3 length equals 15 residues. With V trimmed by 6 bases and J by 5 bases, 7 bases remained unmatched. Germline loops: CDR1 LNHDA, CDR2 SQIVND (reference sequence). The CDR3 loop is CASRLTSGSGETQYF. The CDR3, as DNA: TGTGCCAGTAGATTGACTAGCGGGAGTGGGGAGACCCAGTACTTC.

The rearrangement links TRBV25-1 to TRBJ2-2, with TRBD2 identical over 14 bases. The CDR3 length is 15 residues. The germline gives CDR1 MGHDK, CDR2 SYGVNS. V lost 4 bases and J lost 9; bases outside the gene matches: 4. The CDR3 DNA reads as TGTGCCAGCAGTGGGACTAGCGGGAGGAGTAGGGAGCTGTTTTTT. Translated: CASSGTSGRSRELFF.

The gene calls are TRBV6-1 and TRBJ1-1; D remains unclear. The length of the CDR3 is 13 residues. Germline CDR1 reads MNHNS; CDR2 reads SASEGT. V shed 8 bases and J shed 4 bases, with 14 bases lying between them. CDR3 in DNA: TGTGCCAGCGGGGAAGGGTCGGGCACTGAAGCTTTCTTT. Protein: CASGEGSGTEAFF.

This clone was found once. The chain combines TRBV6-5 with TRBJ2-1; 7 bases align to TRBD2. Germline CDR1 reads MNHEY; CDR2 reads SVGAGI. The trim removed 4 bases at V and 1 base at J, leaving 7 bases unmatched. The CDR3 totals 16 residues. CDR3 region: CASSSLAASSYNEQFF. The CDR3 DNA is TGTGCCAGCAGTTCCCTAGCGGCTAGTTCCTACAATGAGCAGTTCTTC.

The genes are TRBV30 and TRBJ2-2; 7 nucleotides agree with TRBD1. V trimming: 0 bases; J trimming: 6 bases; junction bases outside the gene matches: 4. CDR1 is GTSNPN, CDR2 SVGIG, per germline (reference sequence). The CDR3 is 14 residues long. The CDR3 reads CAWSVQGPPGELFF. The CDR3 nucleotides read TGTGCCTGGAGTGTACAGGGGCCTCCCGGGGAGCTGTTTTTT.

The chain combines TRBV4-3 with TRBJ2-1; maybe TRBD2 (5 bases). The CDR3 runs 17 residues. The V gene's germline CDR1 is LGHNA and CDR2 YSLEER. V was shortened by 1 base and J by 0 bases, with 13 bases between the two germline ends. Here the CDR3 DNA reads TGCGCCAGCAGCCAAGGGAACCGGGGAAGCTCCTACAATGAGCAGTTCTTC. This sequence encodes CASSQGNRGSSYNEQFF.